These 20 T cell receptor beta chains share one sample of origin, sequenced in a study of cytomegalovirus exposure and HLA in healthy donors. Use of 60 Vbeta and 13 Jbeta primers characterized the PCR. Produced via immunoSEQ multiplex PCR; TCRdb's table is partial and in-frame only. The sample holds 180,000 or so clones, over 60% seen once. The sequencing input was PBMCs. These receptors came from a man younger than 30 in good health and CMV-seronegative.

This clone showed up just once. This rearrangement joins TRBV7-3 to TRBJ2-1; 10 bases align to TRBD1. The CDR3 is made up of 19 amino acids. The V gene end was trimmed by 4 bases and the J gene end by 6 bases; junction bases not matched to a gene: 18. The germline V gene has CDR1 SGHTA and CDR2 FQGTGA. CDR3 in DNA: TGTGCCAGCAGCTCCTGGGGGGACAGGGGAGTTTCCGGGAGCAATGAGCAGTTCTTC. Its translation is CASSSWGDRGVSGSNEQFF. The complete variable domain, with remaining parts taken from reference TRBV7-3 and TRBJ2-1, reads GAGVSQTPSNKVTEKGKYVELRCDPISGHTALYWYRQSLGQGPEFLIYFQGTGAADDSGLPNDRFFAVRPEGSVSTLKIQRTERGDSAVYLCASSSWGDRGVSGSNEQFFGPGTRLTVL.

V gene TRBV2 combines with J gene TRBJ2-3, with D hard to call. CDR3 length: 16 residues. The V end was cut by 7 bases, the J end by 3 bases, with 20 bases between. Germline lookup yields CDR1 SNHLY and CDR2 FYNNEI. CDR3 in amino acids: CASILRVLKLTDTQYF. The DNA for the CDR3 is TGTGCCAGCATCCTGCGCGTGCTTAAATTAACAGATACGCAGTATTTT.

The chain employs TRBV4-1 and TRBJ1-1; no reliable D call. The CDR3 runs 19 residues. Germline V gene lookup returns CDR1 MGHRA and CDR2 YSYEKL. Between the trimmed V and J ends, which lost 0 bases and 1 base, there was a span of 21 bases. CDR3 DNA: TGCGCCAGCAGCCAAGACACCGGCCCAGGCCGGACTGCGAACACTGAAGCTTTCTTT. Translated, it gives CASSQDTGPGRTANTEAFF.

This chain links TRBV2 with TRBJ1-6; 7 bases match TRBD1. CDR1 is SNHLY, CDR2 FYNNEI, per germline. CDR3 length equals 14 residues. V lost 2 bases and J lost 6; bases outside the gene matches: 1. CDR3 sequence: CASSERDSNSPLHF. The CDR3 DNA reads as TGTGCCAGCAGTGAAAGGGACAGTAATTCACCCCTCCACTTT.

The V gene is TRBV7-9, the J gene TRBJ2-7, with no clear D. Germline CDR1 SEHNR, CDR2 FQNEAQ (reference sequence). V was pared by 0 bases and J by 4 bases, with 7 bases between. This CDR3 has 13 amino acids. The CDR3 spells CASSLATEYEQYF. In DNA form, the CDR3 reads TGTGCCAGCAGCTTAGCGACTGAATACGAGCAGTACTTC.

The chain uses TRBV18 and TRBJ2-7; 7 nucleotides line up with TRBD2. With 0 bases clipped from V and 3 bases from J, the junction kept 5 bases outside the gene matches. The germline CDR1 and CDR2 sequences are KGHSH and LQKENI. The CDR3 is 15 amino acids. The CDR3 DNA follows: TGTGCCAGCTCACCACCGGGGGGAGGGCTCTACGAGCAGTACTTC. Protein product: CASSPPGGGLYEQYF.

This chain links TRBV5-6 with TRBJ1-2, with D possibly being TRBD1 (5 bases). The ends were cut back, 6 bases at V and 4 bases at J, with 16 bases in the middle. The length of the CDR3 is 14 residues. Germline CDR1 SGHDT, CDR2 YYEEEE. CDR3 coding DNA: TGTGCCAGCACCTCGGAGGGGAGCGGCTATGGCTACACCTTC. Amino acid sequence: CASTSEGSGYGYTF.

This clone came up once. V and J are TRBV30 and TRBJ2-1; D is unresolved. Between the trimmed V and J ends, which lost 0 bases and 9 bases, there was a span of 6 bases. The CDR3 runs 11 residues. CDR1 is GTSNPN and CDR2 is SVGIG in the germline V gene (reference sequence). Written as DNA, the CDR3 is TGTGCCTGGAGTGTTAAAGCTGAGCAGTTCTTC. Protein sequence: CAWSVKAEQFF.

The chain uses TRBV2 and TRBJ2-1, with TRBD2 identical over 12 bases. CDR1 and CDR2 (germline): SNHLY, FYNNEI. V lost 2 bases to trimming and J lost 11 bases; unmatched junction nucleotides: 4. The CDR3 covers 14 residues. The CDR3 reads CASSERLAGAKQFF. The CDR3 DNA reads as TGTGCCAGCAGTGAAAGACTAGCGGGAGCCAAGCAGTTCTTC. Full variable domain (outside the CDR3, taken from reference TRBV2 and TRBJ2-1): EPEVTQTPSHQVTQMGQEVILRCVPISNHLYFYWYRQILGQKVEFLVSFYNNEISEKSEIFDDQFSVERPDGSNFTLKIRSTKLEDSAMYFCASSERLAGAKQFFGPGTRLTVL.

The CDR3 bases are TGTGCCAGCAGCTTATGGGGACAGGGTTTTTCCTACGAGCAGTACTTC. It specifies CASSLWGQGFSYEQYF. V is TRBV11-2 and J is TRBJ2-7; 9 bases are a match to TRBD1. J gave up 1 base and V 2 bases, and 6 bases lay outside the gene matches. The CDR3 runs 16 residues. Germline V gives CDR1 SGHAT, CDR2 FQNNGV. The full variable domain, rest sourced from reference TRBV11-2 and TRBJ2-7, is EAGVAQSPRYKIIEKRQSVAFWCNPISGHATLYWYQQILGQGPKLLIQFQNNGVVDDSQLPKDRFSAERLKGVDSTLKIQPAKLEDSAVYLCASSLWGQGFSYEQYFGPGTRLTVT.

The chain recombines TRBV5-4 with TRBJ2-1; 8 bases agree with TRBD1. Germline lookup yields CDR1 SGHNT and CDR2 YYREEE (reference sequence). V was pared by 4 bases and J by 4 bases, with 13 bases of the junction left unmatched. This CDR3 comprises 17 residues. This CDR3 is CASSLGQGAQPYNEQFF. The CDR3 DNA reads as TGTGCCAGCAGCCTCGGGCAGGGGGCCCAGCCTTACAATGAGCAGTTCTTC. Combining the CDR3 with reference TRBV5-4 and TRBJ2-1 gives the whole variable domain ETGVTQSPTHLIKTRGQQVTLRCSSQSGHNTVSWYQQALGQGPQFIFQYYREEENGRGNFPPRFSGLQFPNYSSELNVNALELDDSALYLCASSLGQGAQPYNEQFFGPGTRLTVL.

V and J are TRBV6-5 and TRBJ2-1; tentatively, D is TRBD1 (8 bases). The CDR3 length is 15 residues. Germline V gene lookup returns CDR1 MNHEY and CDR2 SVGAGI. Trimming pared 6 bases from V and 8 bases from J, leaving 20 bases between. CDR3: CASSDRTGRGDEQFF. CDR3 bases: TGTGCCAGCAGCGACAGGACAGGGAGGGGAGATGAGCAGTTCTTC.

A few counts support this clone. The CDR3 is CASSLAAGVLGEKLFF. CDR3 DNA: TGTGCCAGCAGCTTGGCAGCAGGGGTCCTTGGAGAAAAACTGTTTTTT. The chain combines TRBV5-8 with TRBJ1-4; D might be TRBD1 (6 bases). V lost 0 bases, J lost 8 bases, and 17 bases lay in between. The CDR3 is 16 amino acids. Germline-derived CDR1 and CDR2 are SGHTS and YDEGEE.

The rearrangement uses TRBV28 and TRBJ1-6; D is possibly TRBD1 (5 bases). V lost 7 bases, J lost 8 bases, and 18 bases lay in between. Germline V gives CDR1 MDHEN, CDR2 SYDVKM. CDR3 size: 15 residues. As DNA, the CDR3 is TGTGCCAGCACCGAGGCGGGACTGTCGGATTCACCCCTCCACTTT. This sequence encodes CASTEAGLSDSPLHF.

In the case of this clone: Different DNA sequences within this sample yield the same CDR3. The rearrangement joins TRBV13 to TRBJ1-2; 7 bases align to TRBD1. The CDR3 is 15 amino acids. Trimming removed 5 bases from V and 8 bases from J; junction bases left unmatched: 14. Germline lookup yields CDR1 PRHDT and CDR2 FYEKMQ (reference sequence). The CDR3 nucleotides read TGTGCCAGCAGCCCCACAGGAGGACAGGTCGGCGGCTACACCTTC. Translation: CASSPTGGQVGGYTF.

This rearrangement joins TRBV5-1 to TRBJ1-1, with 8 bases fitting TRBD1. Germline CDR1 reads SGHRS; CDR2 reads YFSETQ. The CDR3 runs 14 residues. The trim removed 4 bases at V and 5 bases at J, leaving 7 bases unmatched. The CDR3 loop reads CASSPGQGGTEAFF. CDR3 DNA sequence: TGCGCCAGCAGCCCCGGACAGGGCGGGACTGAAGCTTTCTTT.

The chain recombines TRBV7-2 with TRBJ2-1; 13 positions match TRBD2. Germline V gene lookup returns CDR1 SGHTA and CDR2 FQGNSA. The CDR3 is made up of 16 amino acids. Trimming removed 3 bases from V and 7 bases from J; junction bases left unmatched: 6. CDR3 sequence reads: CASSFRLAGGGNEQFF. The CDR3 coding sequence is TGTGCCAGCAGCTTCAGACTAGCGGGGGGCGGAAATGAGCAGTTCTTC.

The chain uses TRBV7-8 and TRBJ2-1, with a possible D match to TRBD2 (7 bases). The CDR3 has 14 residues. Trimming stripped 5 bases from V and 10 bases from J, with 18 bases between. The germline CDR1 and CDR2 sequences are SGHVS and FQNEAQ. The CDR3 region has the DNA TGTGCCAGCAGCGCAATTAGGGGGGGAGGGGAGCAGTTCTTC. This gives the protein CASSAIRGGGEQFF.

J is TRBJ1-2 and V is TRBV20-1; the match to TRBD1 covers 9 bases. CDR3 size: 11 residues. V lost 6 bases and J lost 7; bases outside the gene matches: 3. CDR1 DFQATT and CDR2 SNEGSKA come from the germline V gene (reference sequence). CDR3 sequence reads: CSAGQGSGYTF. The CDR3 DNA sequence: TGCAGTGCGGGACAGGGATCTGGCTACACCTTC.

DNA of the CDR3: TGTGCCAGCAGCTTCCAGGGGATCTACGAGCAGTACTTC. It yields the protein CASSFQGIYEQYF. This chain links TRBV5-6 with TRBJ2-7; TRBD1 might be the D (6 bases). V was clipped by 2 bases and J by 3 bases, with 9 bases between them. Germline assignment: CDR1 SGHDT and CDR2 YYEEEE. This CDR3 comprises 13 residues.